The 23 T cell receptor beta chains in this list originate from one sample, sequenced in a study of shared clonotypes between healthy human individuals. Clones were read by immunoSEQ multiplex PCR, and TCRdb kept only the in-frame ones, dropping some. The sample includes hundreds of thousands of clones, approximately 74% seen only once; the top ten take approximately 1.7%. Sequencing was done on a sample of memory CD4+ T cells sorted from blood. Regarding subset: CD45RA-negative fraction. All receptors come from a woman aged 30 to 39 in good health.

The chain joins TRBV15 to TRBJ1-5; unclear D gene. V lost 8 bases and J lost 4, with 12 bases in between. The CDR3 is 13 amino acids. CDR1 and CDR2 from the germline V gene are LNHNV and YYDKDF (reference sequence). The CDR3 region is CATSLGGNQPQHF. The DNA for the CDR3 is TGTGCCACCTCCTTGGGTGGTAATCAGCCCCAGCATTTT.

The chain combines TRBV4-2 with TRBJ2-3, with D tentatively TRBD2 (5 bases). Deletions cut 2 bases from V and 6 bases from J, with 12 bases between. This CDR3 is built from 14 residues. Germline CDR1 LGHNA, CDR2 YNFKEQ. CDR3 sequence reads: CASSQQPGVDTQYF. The CDR3 DNA sequence: TGTGCCAGCAGCCAACAACCCGGGGTGGATACGCAGTATTTT.

The gene calls are TRBV2 and TRBJ2-5, with 7 nucleotides matching TRBD2. Trimming took 6 bases from V and 5 from J; bases not matched to a gene: 9. The V gene's germline CDR1 is SNHLY and CDR2 FYNNEI. The CDR3 has 14 amino acids. The CDR3 protein is CASRTGTKLETQYF. The CDR3 coding sequence is TGTGCCAGCAGAACCGGGACTAAGCTGGAGACCCAGTACTTC. Supplemented by reference TRBV2 and TRBJ2-5, the full variable domain reads EPEVTQTPSHQVTQMGQEVILRCVPISNHLYFYWYRQILGQKVEFLVSFYNNEISEKSEIFDDQFSVERPDGSNFTLKIRSTKLEDSAMYFCASRTGTKLETQYFGPGTRLLVL.

This clone was recorded only once. This chain joins TRBV28 and TRBJ1-3; a weak D match, TRBD1 (6 bases). Germline assignment: CDR1 MDHEN and CDR2 SYDVKM. This CDR3 comprises 17 residues. Trimming shortened V by 5 bases and J by 4 bases, and 21 bases separated the two germline ends. CDR3 in DNA: TGTGCCAGCAGTCCCCCCAAGGGGGGGGCGGAGGGAAACACCATATATTTT. It yields the protein CASSPPKGGAEGNTIYF.

This chain connects TRBV19 to TRBJ2-7; 8 bases match TRBD1. The CDR3 loop spans 12 amino acids. The germline CDR1 and CDR2 sequences are LNHDA and SQIVND (reference sequence). V trimming: 6 bases; J trimming: 6 bases; junction bases outside the gene matches: 4. Here the CDR3 reads CASRSTGAEQYF. Written as DNA, the CDR3 is TGTGCCAGTAGATCGACAGGGGCCGAGCAGTACTTC.

This clone came up once. This chain joins TRBV6-1 and TRBJ1-2; weak D call: TRBD1 (6 bases). From germline, CDR1 is MNHNS and CDR2 SASEGT. V was pared by 2 bases and J by 8 bases, with 12 bases between. There are 13 residues in the CDR3. The DNA of the CDR3 is TGTGCCAGCAGTGAATCCCAGGGGAGGGGCTACACCTTC. This gives the protein CASSESQGRGYTF.

This rearrangement joins TRBV2 to TRBJ2-5, with 7 bases matching TRBD2. The V gene's germline CDR1 is SNHLY and CDR2 FYNNEI. J was trimmed by 4 bases and V by 3 bases; bases with no gene match: 8. This CDR3 contains 15 residues. CDR3 sequence: CASSDYGLGPETQYF. The CDR3 bases are TGTGCCAGCAGTGATTATGGACTAGGTCCAGAGACCCAGTACTTC.

The chain employs TRBV2 and TRBJ1-1; possible D gene TRBD1, 6 bases. Trimming shortened V by 7 bases and J by 5 bases, and 11 bases separated the two germline ends. Looked up from germline, CDR1 is SNHLY and CDR2 is FYNNEI. The CDR3 contains 12 residues. The CDR3 DNA is TGTGCCAGCATCCAGGGGAAGACTGAAGCTTTCTTT. It codes for CASIQGKTEAFF.

This sequence joins TRBV25-1 and TRBJ2-3; possible D gene TRBD2, 5 bases. The V gene lost 4 bases and the J gene lost 5 bases, with 13 bases spanning the gap. Germline CDR1 MGHDK, CDR2 SYGVNS. There are 14 residues in the CDR3. CDR3 nucleotide sequence: TGTGCCAGCAGTGCACGGGGTCGGGGAGATACGCAGTATTTT. This sequence encodes CASSARGRGDTQYF.

The CDR3 DNA reads TGCGCCAGCAGCTTTGCCACCCCGGGACTAGCGGGATCAGAGACCCAGTACTTC. It codes for CASSFATPGLAGSETQYF. V usage is TRBV5-1 and J usage is TRBJ2-5; 13 nucleotides line up with TRBD2. Germline V gene data show CDR1 as SGHRS and CDR2 as YFSETQ. This CDR3 region has 18 residues. V lost 2 bases to trimming and J lost 4 bases; unmatched junction nucleotides: 11.

This clone turned up a few times. The V gene is TRBV5-4, the J gene TRBJ2-7; 12 bases line up with TRBD1. V dropped 4 bases and J dropped 6; count of bases not matched to a gene: 2. In germline, CDR1 is SGHNT, CDR2 YYREEE (reference sequence). The CDR3 is 13 amino acids. The CDR3 DNA reads as TGTGCCAGCAGCCGGGACAGGGGGCGCGAGCAGTACTTC. Protein: CASSRDRGREQYF.

This chain uses TRBV5-1 with TRBJ2-1; perhaps D is TRBD1 or TRBD2 (7 bases each). The V gene's germline CDR1 is SGHRS and CDR2 YFSETQ. Trimming took off 3 bases at V and 6 bases at J, with 19 bases between the two ends. The length of the CDR3 is 16 residues. The CDR3 region has the DNA TGCGCCAGCAGCTCGTCAACAGGGGAGGGCTTCAATGAGCAGTTCTTC. Protein product: CASSSSTGEGFNEQFF.

This clone was seen a single time. V usage is TRBV28 and J usage is TRBJ1-5, with 7 bases matching TRBD1. This CDR3 is built from 15 residues. V lost 6 bases, J lost 2 bases, and 7 bases stayed unmatched. Germline V gene sequence: CDR1 MDHEN, CDR2 SYDVKM. The CDR3 sequence: CASRDGQARNQPQHF. The CDR3 DNA follows: TGTGCCAGCAGAGACGGACAGGCCCGCAATCAGCCCCAGCATTTT.

In its sample, this clone was seen a few times. The V gene is TRBV27, the J gene TRBJ1-1, with D perhaps TRBD1 (6 bases). CDR3 length: 13 amino acids. Germline values: CDR1 MNHEY, CDR2 SMNVEV (reference sequence). The V end was cut by 8 bases, the J end by 2 bases, with 12 bases between. In DNA form, the CDR3 reads TGTGCCAGCTCCCAGGGGATAAACACTGAAGCTTTCTTT. As protein: CASSQGINTEAFF.

The chain links TRBV4-2 to TRBJ1-4, with a possible D match to TRBD1 (5 bases). Germline V gene data show CDR1 as LGHNA and CDR2 as YNFKEQ. The CDR3 has 18 amino acids. V was trimmed by 0 bases and J by 5 bases, leaving 19 bases between them. This CDR3 is CASSQEPFRRDLNEKLFF. The DNA for the CDR3 is TGTGCCAGCAGCCAAGAGCCCTTTAGGAGGGACCTAAATGAAAAACTGTTTTTT.

This chain connects TRBV9 to TRBJ2-7; either TRBD1 or TRBD2 may fit D (5 bases each). There are 14 residues in the CDR3. Looked up from germline, CDR1 is SGDLS and CDR2 is YYNGEE. Trimming took off 3 bases at V and 7 bases at J, with 17 bases between the two ends. CDR3: CASSAGTSMREQYF. CDR3 DNA: TGTGCCAGCAGCGCTGGGACGTCCATGCGGGAGCAGTACTTC.

The J gene is TRBJ2-5, the V gene TRBV18; D assignment may be TRBD1 or TRBD2 (5 bases each). CDR1 KGHSH and CDR2 LQKENI come from the germline V gene. V was cut by 2 bases and J by 1 base, with 11 bases left in between. CDR3 length equals 15 residues. The CDR3 DNA is TGTGCCAGCTCACCAAGTCGGGGCACCCAAGAGACCCAGTACTTC. Translation gives CASSPSRGTQETQYF.

The chain is built from TRBV7-7 and TRBJ2-3; TRBD2 matches 9 bases. The CDR3 is 14 amino acids. Trimming cost V 4 bases and J 4 bases; bases outside gene matches: 3. Germline lookup yields CDR1 SSHAT and CDR2 FNYEAQ (reference sequence). The CDR3 is CASSSSGTPDTQYF. The CDR3 DNA follows: TGTGCCAGCAGCTCTAGCGGGACCCCAGATACGCAGTATTTT.

This clone was counted at least ten times. The CDR3 protein is CASSLRGNAAFF. In DNA form, the CDR3 reads TGTGCCAGCAGTCTTAGGGGGAATGCGGCTTTCTTT. V and J are TRBV6-6 and TRBJ1-1; tentatively, D is TRBD1 (6 bases). V dropped 5 bases and J dropped 11 bases, with 15 bases sitting between them. Germline assignment: CDR1 MNHNY and CDR2 SVGAGI (reference sequence). The CDR3 is made up of 12 amino acids.

The chain recombines TRBV9 with TRBJ2-1; D remains unclear. Trimming took 0 bases from V and 9 from J, leaving 13 bases between them. In germline, CDR1 is SGDLS, CDR2 YYNGEE. The length of the CDR3 is 14 residues. The CDR3 here is CASSVGSSTREQFF. In DNA form, the CDR3 reads TGTGCCAGCAGCGTAGGTAGTAGCACCCGTGAGCAGTTCTTC.

Remarks on this clone: Other DNA sequences of this sample code for an identical CDR3. The chain carries TRBV19 and TRBJ1-4; unclear D gene. This CDR3 is 15 amino acids long. Germline-derived CDR1 and CDR2 are LNHDA and SQIVND (reference sequence). V was shortened by 3 bases and J by 0 bases, with 8 bases between the two germline ends. The CDR3 spells CASSIGGATNEKLFF. CDR3 bases: TGTGCCAGTAGTATTGGAGGCGCAACTAATGAAAAACTGTTTTTT.

V and J are TRBV6-1 and TRBJ1-4; D possibly corresponds to TRBD1 (6 bases). V lost 8 bases to trimming and J lost 2 bases, with 15 bases between them. CDR3 length equals 15 residues. Germline assignment: CDR1 MNHNS and CDR2 SASEGT. The CDR3 DNA sequence: TGTGCCAGCTCCCCTGGGGGGGCTACTAATGAAAAACTGTTTTTT. As protein: CASSPGGATNEKLFF.

The genes are TRBV27 and TRBJ2-1, with D possibly TRBD2 on 6 matching bases. The length of the CDR3 is 14 residues. V lost 5 bases and J lost 9, with 17 bases in between. Germline CDR1 MNHEY, CDR2 SMNVEV (reference sequence). The CDR3 loop is CASSVAREYFEQFF. The DNA of the CDR3 is TGTGCCAGCAGTGTCGCACGGGAGTACTTTGAGCAGTTCTTC.